These T cell receptor beta chains were read from a single sample in a study of T-cell reconstitution after alpha-beta-depleted transplantation in children. MiXCR was run by TCRdb on the PCR reads, yielding one entry per CDR3 protein. The table includes around 200,000 distinct CDR3 sequences, around 9.6% detected once. Specimen: PBMCs from the stem cell graft donor, collected from the stem cell graft. These receptors were obtained from a human donor who donated a stem cell graft to a child with acute lymphoblastic leukemia. The CDR3 runs from the conserved cysteine through the conserved F or W.

>TRBJ2-1|TRBV25-1
CASSEGTDYNEQFF
>TRBJ1-1|TRBV5-1
CASSAVNTEAFF
>TRBJ1-2|TRBV10-3
CAISGPGQGVGNYGYTF
>TRBJ2-2|TRBV4-1
CASSLRTGWNTGELFF
>TRBJ2-1|TRBV5-5
CASSLVLAVSYNEQFF
>TRBJ2-7|TRBV12-3/TRBV12-4
CASRYGTGEQYF
>TRBJ2-1|TRBV7-2
CASSLVAGDNNEQFF
>TRBJ1-1|TRBV12-3/TRBV12-4
CASSLVGFGLTEAFF
>TRBJ2-7|TRBV4-1
CASSQDTDRSYEQYF
>TRBJ1-5|TRBV29-1
CSVKKDRNQPQHF
>TRBJ2-2|TRBV12-3/TRBV12-4
CASSRLAGGLTGELFF
>TRBJ2-5|TRBV12-3/TRBV12-4
CASSLSDGETQYF
>TRBJ1-1|TRBV6-5
CASRIGQGNTEAFF
>TRBJ1-1|TRBV6-2/TRBV6-3
CASSWGLQVGAFF
>TRBJ2-2|TRBV7-2
CASSLYATGELFF
>TRBJ2-3|TRBV27
CASSPLAGGPTDTQYF
>TRBJ1-4|TRBV12-3/TRBV12-4
CASRLGGSEKLFF
>TRBJ1-1|TRBV10-2
CASRTGHLIEAFF
>TRBJ2-1|TRBV6-1
CASSRMSYNEQFF
>TRBJ1-5|TRBV7-9
CASSLAGPESNQPQHF
>TRBJ2-3|TRBV19
CASSIDDGSTDTQYF
>TRBJ1-2|TRBV12-3/TRBV12-4
CASSTNYGYTF
>TRBJ2-5|TRBV12-3/TRBV12-4
CASSLAVLETQYF
>TRBJ1-3|TRBV7-6
CASSSPTMGEAGNTIYF
>TRBJ1-1|TRBV20-1
CSATQIRTGAYPEAFF
>TRBJ1-2|TRBV29-1
CSVGGRDRGLTNYGYTF
>TRBJ2-1|TRBV2
CASSQTRLAAYNEQFF
>TRBJ2-4|TRBV11-2
CASSLGWRGGAINIQYF